The clone carrying this T cell receptor beta chain has more than one count but fewer than ten. Its antigen is not known. CDR3 length equals 17 residues. V lost 4 bases to trimming and J lost 7 bases; unmatched junction nucleotides: 13. Germline CDR1 SEHNR, CDR2 FQNEAQ (reference sequence). This sample is drawn from a study of T cells in localized non-small cell lung cancer. Study-wide results and limits: Longer survival (overall) was linked to higher T cell density in blood. Because only a single region of the tumor was sequenced, heterogeneity remains possible. Adjacent lung tissue had a median about 60 of the top 100 clones found in the tumor.

The assay was immunoSEQ multiplex PCR, and TCRdb's table has in-frame clones only and misses some. The table lists over 30,000 clones, around 90% of them singletons. This chain connects TRBV7-9 to TRBJ2-1, with 10 bases identical to TRBD2. Specimen: peripheral blood mononuclear cells, collected before any cancer treatment. The sequence was obtained from a man between 40 and 70 years old with stage III lung adenocarcinoma. CDR3 sequence: CASSSSGGRAFVNEQFF. CDR3 DNA sequence: TGTGCCAGCAGCTCTAGCGGGGGCAGGGCGTTCGTGAATGAGCAGTTCTTC.